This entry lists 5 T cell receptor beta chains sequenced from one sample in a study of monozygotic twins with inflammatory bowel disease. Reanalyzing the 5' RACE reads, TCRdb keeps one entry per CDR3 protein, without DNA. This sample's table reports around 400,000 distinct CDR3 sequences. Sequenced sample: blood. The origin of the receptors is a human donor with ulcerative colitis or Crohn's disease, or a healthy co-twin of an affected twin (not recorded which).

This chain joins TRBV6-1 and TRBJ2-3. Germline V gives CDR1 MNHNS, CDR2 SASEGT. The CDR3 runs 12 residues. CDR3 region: CASSEAGNTQYF.

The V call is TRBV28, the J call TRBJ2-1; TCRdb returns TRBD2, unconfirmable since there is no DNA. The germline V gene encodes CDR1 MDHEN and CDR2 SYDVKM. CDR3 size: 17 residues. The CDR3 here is CASTRTSGYSSYNEQFF.

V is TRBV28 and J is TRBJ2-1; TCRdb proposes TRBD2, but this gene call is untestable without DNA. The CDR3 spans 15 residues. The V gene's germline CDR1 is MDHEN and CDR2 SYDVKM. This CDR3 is CASNLGTSGRASQFF.

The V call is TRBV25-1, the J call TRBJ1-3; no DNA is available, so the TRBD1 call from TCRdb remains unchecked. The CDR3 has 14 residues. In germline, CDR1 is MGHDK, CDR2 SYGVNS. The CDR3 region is CASRETGSGNTIYF. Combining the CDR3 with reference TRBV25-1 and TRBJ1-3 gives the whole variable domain EADIYQTPRYLVIGTGKKITLECSQTMGHDKMYWYQQDPGMELHLIHYSYGVNSTEKGDLSSESTVSRIRTEHFPLTLESARPSHTSQYLCASRETGSGNTIYFGEGSWLTVV.

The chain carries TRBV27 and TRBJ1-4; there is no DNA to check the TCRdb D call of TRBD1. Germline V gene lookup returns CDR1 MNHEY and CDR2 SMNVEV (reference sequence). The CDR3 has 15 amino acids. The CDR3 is CASSPRGQGDEKLFF.